This record concerns one TCR beta chain sequence. This clonotype was counted between two and nine times. Which antigen it targets is not known. No base quality information exists; no much larger clone differs at one position. This entry comes from a study of CD8 T cells in ankylosing spondylitis (dated by TCRdb to about 2017). As for the study more broadly: The study profiled T cell receptor beta repertoires in healthy donors and ankylosing spondylitis patients to find disease-linked TCR variants. The whole study cohort included over a hundred healthy donors and about two dozen ankylosing spondylitis patients. Peripheral blood was sampled, and synovial fluid was additionally collected from ankylosing spondylitis patients. General study outcomes and caveats: Some motif variants had previously been reported in the synovial fluid and blood of reactive arthritis patients, which suggests shared mechanisms of disease initiation. The disease-linked clones showed a CD8+ phenotype and occurred at relatively low frequencies in peripheral blood. The disease-linked clones were reported as significantly enriched in matched synovial fluid samples from ankylosing spondylitis patients. A TCR beta motif of about 8 highly homologous amino acid variants appeared characteristic of blood from ankylosing spondylitis patients.

TCRdb names Illumina HiSeq 2500 as the instrument used. Quantitative 5'-RACE with molecular barcodes was the method used to prepare the TCR beta libraries. The original pipeline was this. Disease-linked TCR variants were identified with a new computational method built on a probabilistic model of VDJ rearrangement. The public reads were reanalyzed by TCRdb: fastp trimming at Q25, MiXCR alignment, in-frame beta chains only. Each entry merges the rows of one CDR3 protein and shows their most common DNA and genes. These V and J calls derive from TCRdb rather than the authors' analysis. Here the sample has hundreds of thousands of distinct CDR3 sequences; 20% occur a single time. The ten largest clones take up 13% of the sample. The sequence derives from a male donor with ankylosing spondylitis or in good health (not recorded which). The material sequenced was blood, either unsorted or a sorted T cell fraction (not recorded which).

This receptor has the CDR3 CASSVGAGGTYEQYF. The nucleotides are TGTGCCAGCAGCGTAGGGGCAGGGGGTACCTACGAGCAGTACTTC. The chain couples TRBV9 to TRBJ2-7, and 7 junction bases match TRBD1. Clipping removes 0 bases from V and 2 bases from J, with 5 as the unmatched junction base count. For CDR1 and CDR2, the germline V gene lists SGDLS and YYNGEE. CDR3 length: 15 amino acids, cysteine to phenylalanine. Only the CDR3 portion is preserved as DNA: 45 bases, with reading frame beginning at the first base.